This TCR beta chain was found in a study of T-cell reconstitution after alpha-beta-depleted transplantation in children. It was with unique molecular identifiers that the TCRbeta library was prepared. TCRdb reanalysed the PCR reads using MiXCR and keeps one entry per CDR3 protein. The data show more than 400,000 distinct CDR3 sequences, 10% to 12% seen once. Remarks on this clonotype: Its antigen is as yet unknown. This may be a read error, as it is one base from a much larger clone.

The V and J ends lost 4 bases and 2 bases respectively, with 15 bases between them. The V gene's germline CDR1 is MNHEY and CDR2 SMNVEV (reference sequence). This CDR3 has 16 residues. Study-wide findings and caveats: T-cell counts and diversity at one year following transplant were attributed mainly to newly produced T cells. It was reported that alpha-beta T cells came from several hundred expanded graft clones (about two months after transplant). Some patients owed their high day-60 TCRbeta diversity to surviving recipient T cells and thymic progenitors.

Here the sequenced sample was PBMCs, mostly from graft donor cells, taken 180 days after TCRalphabeta/CD19-depleted stem cell transplant. The V gene is TRBV27, the J gene TRBJ2-1; maybe TRBD1 (5 bases). The clonotype was recovered from a female patient aged 2-15 years who had a stem cell transplant for aplastic anemia, so the T cells may come from the graft donor. The CDR3 nucleotides are TGTGCCAGCAGTTCCGTTGGCAGGGTGGCCTACAATGAGCAGTTCTTC. Its protein product is CASSSVGRVAYNEQFF.